This entry lists 32 T cell receptor beta chains sequenced from one sample in a study of shared clonotypes between healthy human individuals. Measured with immunoSEQ multiplex PCR; TCRdb has only the in-frame clones, and not every one. The table lists under 850,000 clones, 80% to 95% of them singletons, with about 25% in the top ten. CD8 cells regarded as naive lacked CD45RO, were positively chosen for CCR7, and omitted terminally differentiated effector memory CD45RA+ cells. Material: naive CD8+ T cells sorted from blood. These receptors were taken from a man aged 25 to 45 in good health.

The rearrangement uses TRBV7-9 and TRBJ2-7; 10 bases agree with TRBD1. This CDR3 is built from 14 residues. Germline values: CDR1 SEHNR, CDR2 FQNEAQ (reference sequence). V lost 6 bases and J lost 5; bases outside the gene matches: 7. CDR3 DNA: TGTGCCAGCAGTTTGACAGGGGGCGTGAACGAGCAGTACTTC. Translation: CASSLTGGVNEQYF.

V is TRBV2 and J is TRBJ1-5, with 7 bases identical to TRBD1. CDR1 SNHLY and CDR2 FYNNEI come from the germline V gene. The CDR3 has 14 amino acids. The J segment lost 2 bases and the V segment lost 5 bases, leaving 3 bases of the junction unmatched. CDR3 in DNA: TGTGCCAGCAGTTTCGACAGGGGCAATCAGCCCCAGCATTTT. This sequence encodes CASSFDRGNQPQHF.

The V call is TRBV19, the J call TRBJ2-7, with 10 bases fitting TRBD1. Germline trimming cut 3 bases from V and 2 bases from J; bases unmatched to any gene: 1. The CDR3 consists of 14 residues. Germline loops: CDR1 LNHDA, CDR2 SQIVND (reference sequence). The chain's CDR3 is CASSIDRGPYEQYF. The DNA for the CDR3 is TGTGCCAGTAGTATCGACAGGGGGCCCTACGAGCAGTACTTC.

The chain links TRBV7-6 to TRBJ2-1; possible D gene TRBD2, 5 bases. V was cut by 4 bases and J by 8 bases, with 21 bases left in between. This CDR3 is built from 16 residues. Germline V gene data show CDR1 as SGHVS and CDR2 as FNYEAQ. CDR3 amino acids: CASSSFGVEGTDEQFF. DNA of the CDR3: TGTGCCAGCAGCTCCTTCGGGGTAGAAGGTACGGATGAGCAGTTCTTC.

The J gene is TRBJ2-1, the V gene TRBV28; 7 bases are shared with TRBD2. The germline CDR1 and CDR2 sequences are MDHEN and SYDVKM. The CDR3 loop spans 16 amino acids. J was trimmed by 1 base and V by 5 bases; bases with no gene match: 8. The CDR3 sequence is CASSLRLAGSYNEQFF. In DNA, the CDR3 is TGTGCCAGCAGTCTACGGTTAGCGGGTTCCTACAATGAGCAGTTCTTC.

The V call is TRBV2, the J call TRBJ2-7; 7 bases are a match to TRBD2. Germline V lookup: CDR1 SNHLY, CDR2 FYNNEI. V was clipped by 6 bases and J by 2 bases; unmatched bases: 10. CDR3 length: 15 residues. The CDR3, as DNA: TGTGCCAGCAGAGGGACTAACCGAGAAACCTACGAGCAGTACTTC. Its protein product is CASRGTNRETYEQYF. Drawing the rest from reference TRBV2 and TRBJ2-7, the complete variable domain is EPEVTQTPSHQVTQMGQEVILRCVPISNHLYFYWYRQILGQKVEFLVSFYNNEISEKSEIFDDQFSVERPDGSNFTLKIRSTKLEDSAMYFCASRGTNRETYEQYFGPGTRLTVT.

The V gene is TRBV15, the J gene TRBJ2-3; 13 bases are a match to TRBD2. Per the germline V gene, CDR1 is LNHNV and CDR2 is YYDKDF (reference sequence). CDR3 length: 18 amino acids. Trimming at V came to 1 base and at J to 4 bases, leaving 8 bases not matched to a gene. The CDR3 loop reads CATSRGTSGRARSDTQYF. Here the CDR3 DNA reads TGTGCCACCAGCAGAGGTACTAGCGGGAGGGCCAGGTCAGATACGCAGTATTTT.

This clone was picked up one time. The J gene is TRBJ2-5, the V gene TRBV9, with D perhaps matching TRBD2 (5 bases). The length of the CDR3 is 17 residues. Germline V gives CDR1 SGDLS, CDR2 YYNGEE. Trimming cost V 0 bases and J 2 bases, with 17 bases left between them. The CDR3: CASSVGGMGGKQETQYF. CDR3 DNA sequence: TGTGCCAGCAGCGTAGGAGGGATGGGTGGGAAACAAGAGACCCAGTACTTC.

The chain combines TRBV27 with TRBJ1-5, with no clear D. Germline CDR1 and CDR2: MNHEY and SMNVEV (reference sequence). The length of the CDR3 is 15 residues. Deletions cut 5 bases from V and 4 bases from J, with 15 bases between. The DNA of the CDR3 is TGTGCCAGCAGTACCACCCGTGGGTGGAATCAGCCCCAGCATTTT. Its protein is CASSTTRGWNQPQHF.

V gene TRBV2 combines with J gene TRBJ2-1, with D possibly matching TRBD2 (5 bases). Germline loops: CDR1 SNHLY, CDR2 FYNNEI. The germline V and J ends were trimmed by 4 bases and 0 bases, with 13 bases remaining between them. This CDR3 region has 16 residues. CDR3 region: CASSGSGADSYNEQFF. In DNA form, the CDR3 reads TGTGCCAGCAGTGGCAGCGGAGCAGACTCCTACAATGAGCAGTTCTTC.

This chain connects TRBV29-1 to TRBJ2-1; the D gene is possibly TRBD2 (6 bases). The CDR3 contains 18 residues. CDR1 is SQVTM, CDR2 ANQGSEA, per germline. The CDR3 DNA is TGCAGTCGAGGGAAGGCGGGGTGGAAATGCGGGCGAAGATGTGAGCAGTTCTTC. Translated: CSRGKAGWKCGRRCEQFF.

This clone was seen only once. This rearrangement joins TRBV23-1 to TRBJ2-2, with D perhaps matching TRBD2 (6 bases). TRBV23-1 is treated as an ORF (open reading frame) with a function not yet certain. Trimming removed 5 bases at V and 4 bases at J, with 20 bases between. CDR3 length: 17 residues. The CDR3 loop reads CASSISSRDGSTGELFF. The CDR3 DNA reads as TGCGCCAGCAGTATCTCGTCGCGGGACGGCTCCACCGGGGAGCTGTTTTTT.

The chain has TRBV14 and TRBJ1-1; D not resolved. V was cut by 5 bases and J by 3 bases, with 16 bases left in between. This CDR3 has 15 residues. Per the germline V gene, CDR1 is SGHDN and CDR2 is FVKESK. The CDR3 DNA reads TGTGCCAGCAGCACCCGACACTTTGTGGACACTGAAGCTTTCTTT. Encoded protein: CASSTRHFVDTEAFF.

The chain links TRBV18 to TRBJ2-7; D might be TRBD2 (5 bases). Germline loops: CDR1 KGHSH, CDR2 LQKENI. V gave up 2 bases and J gave up 3 bases, with 11 bases separating them. The CDR3 consists of 14 residues. The CDR3 is CASSPGESRYEQYF. The CDR3 DNA reads as TGTGCCAGCTCACCAGGGGAGAGTCGCTACGAGCAGTACTTC.

In its sample, this clone was seen once. Distinct nucleotide sequences in the sample also encode this CDR3. The CDR3 protein is CASSPAGGPSYEQYF. The CDR3 nucleotides read TGTGCCAGCAGTCCCGCGGGGGGGCCATCCTACGAGCAGTACTTC. J is TRBJ2-7 and V is TRBV27; 9 bases fit TRBD2. The CDR3 is 15 amino acids. J was trimmed by 1 base and V by 5 bases; bases with no gene match: 6. From germline, CDR1 is MNHEY and CDR2 SMNVEV (reference sequence).

V is TRBV21-1 and J is TRBJ2-1; the table calls TRBD2, which could not be checked here. TRBV21-1 is reported as a pseudogene. This CDR3 is 16 amino acids long. CDR3 coding DNA: TGTGCCAGCAGCAAAGGACTAGCGGGAGCCTACAATGAGCAGTTCTTC. It yields the protein CASSKGLAGAYNEQFF.

This chain uses TRBV29-1 with TRBJ2-1, with 7 bases aligning to TRBD1. Germline V gene sequence: CDR1 SQVTM, CDR2 ANQGSEA. Trimming cost V 8 bases and J 8 bases; bases outside gene matches: 6. The CDR3 has 11 amino acids. The CDR3 sequence: CSTGQEDEQFF. In DNA, the CDR3 is TGCAGCACCGGACAGGAAGATGAGCAGTTCTTC.

This rearrangement joins TRBV28 to TRBJ2-3; 7 bases are a match to TRBD2. This CDR3 spans 12 amino acids. V lost 10 bases and J lost 2; bases outside the gene matches: 3. Germline V gene lookup returns CDR1 MDHEN and CDR2 SYDVKM. CDR3 sequence (DNA): TGTGCCAACAGACTAGCCACAGATACGCAGTATTTT. It translates to CANRLATDTQYF.

This rearrangement joins TRBV28 to TRBJ2-1; D uncertain. In germline, CDR1 is MDHEN, CDR2 SYDVKM. V was trimmed by 1 base and J by 7 bases, leaving 5 bases between them. CDR3 size: 12 residues. The CDR3: CASSLFHNEQFF. The CDR3 DNA reads TGTGCCAGCAGTTTATTTCATAATGAGCAGTTCTTC.

The CDR3 coding sequence is TGTGCCAGCAGCCTGACAGGGGGAAGCTACGAGCAGTACTTC. Amino acids: CASSLTGGSYEQYF. The chain couples TRBV9 to TRBJ2-7, with 9 bases identical to TRBD1. The CDR3 extends over 14 amino acids. V was pared by 4 bases and J by 3 bases, with 5 bases of the junction left unmatched. Looked up from germline, CDR1 is SGDLS and CDR2 is YYNGEE.

To note about this clone: Other DNA sequences from this sample encode an identical CDR3 as well. The J gene is TRBJ2-5, the V gene TRBV7-9, with no clear D. Per the germline V gene, CDR1 is SEHNR and CDR2 is FQNEAQ (reference sequence). The CDR3 loop spans 11 amino acids. Trimming took off 5 bases at V and 2 bases at J, with 3 bases between the two ends. CDR3 in amino acids: CASSLQETQYF. CDR3 DNA: TGTGCCAGCAGCCTACAAGAGACCCAGTACTTC. The whole variable domain, filled in from reference TRBV7-9 and TRBJ2-5, reads DTGVSQNPRHKITKRGQNVTFRCDPISEHNRLYWYRQTLGQGPEFLTYFQNEAQLEKSRLLSDRFSAERPKGSFSTLEIQRTEQGDSAMYLCASSLQETQYFGPGTRLLVL.

CDR3: CASSPGPGDEDGYTF. The DNA for the CDR3 is TGTGCCAGCAGCCCCGGGCCCGGGGATGAAGATGGCTACACCTTC. This chain connects TRBV7-9 to TRBJ1-2; no definite D call. V lost 5 bases, J lost 6 bases, and 19 bases lay in between. Germline CDR1 and CDR2: SEHNR and FQNEAQ (reference sequence). The CDR3 has 15 residues. Looking up the rest from reference TRBV7-9 and TRBJ1-2 gives the full variable domain: DTGVSQNPRHKITKRGQNVTFRCDPISEHNRLYWYRQTLGQGPEFLTYFQNEAQLEKSRLLSDRFSAERPKGSFSTLEIQRTEQGDSAMYLCASSPGPGDEDGYTFGSGTRLTVV.

The chain recombines TRBV11-1 with TRBJ1-2; possibly TRBD1 for D (5 bases). Germline assignment: CDR1 SGHAT and CDR2 FQDESV (reference sequence). Between the trimmed V and J ends, which lost 5 bases and 3 bases, there was a span of 19 bases. This CDR3 contains 16 residues. CDR3 sequence (DNA): TGTGCCAGCAGCCCTCTCCCGGGGGTGAAGGACTATGGCTACACCTTC. This codes for CASSPLPGVKDYGYTF.

The chain recombines TRBV5-6 with TRBJ2-5; tentatively, D is TRBD2 (6 bases). There are 13 residues in the CDR3. The V gene lost 4 bases and the J gene lost 7 bases, with 14 bases spanning the gap. Germline-derived CDR1 and CDR2 are SGHDT and YYEEEE. The CDR3 sequence: CASSLGSFGTQYF. CDR3 in DNA: TGTGCCAGCAGCCTCGGGAGTTTCGGGACCCAGTACTTC.

A single count supports this clone. The CDR3, as DNA: TGTGCCGGGGGGGGATCCGGAAACACCATATATTTT. Translating gives CAGGGSGNTIYF. This chain joins TRBV5-4 and TRBJ1-3, with D possibly matching TRBD1 (5 bases). This CDR3 comprises 12 residues. The germline gives CDR1 SGHNT, CDR2 YYREEE (reference sequence). V lost 10 bases and J 4 bases, leaving 12 bases between the germline ends. Combining the CDR3 with reference TRBV5-4 and TRBJ1-3 gives the whole variable domain ETGVTQSPTHLIKTRGQQVTLRCSSQSGHNTVSWYQQALGQGPQFIFQYYREEENGRGNFPPRFSGLQFPNYSSELNVNALELDDSALYLCAGGGSGNTIYFGEGSWLTVV.

The chain is built from TRBV9 and TRBJ1-1; 11 bases are shared with TRBD1. The CDR3 covers 17 residues. After removal of 0 bases from V and 0 bases from J, the junction contained 4 bases not matched to a gene. The germline V gene encodes CDR1 SGDLS and CDR2 YYNGEE. CDR3 region: CASSVEGTGGLNTEAFF. CDR3 in DNA: TGTGCCAGCAGCGTAGAGGGGACAGGGGGGTTGAACACTGAAGCTTTCTTT.

This clone was found once. The CDR3 protein is CASSLPGRSISNTEAFF. The CDR3 DNA reads as TGTGCCAGCAGCTTACCGGGACGATCGATATCGAACACTGAAGCTTTCTTT. The V call is TRBV11-2, the J call TRBJ1-1, with D perhaps matching TRBD1 (5 bases). Germline CDR1 and CDR2: SGHAT and FQNNGV. The V end lost 2 bases, the J end lost 1 base, and 17 bases lay between the germline ends. The CDR3 consists of 17 residues.

The chain links TRBV6-1 to TRBJ1-1; D is ambiguous. Germline CDR1 reads MNHNS; CDR2 reads SASEGT. The CDR3 contains 11 residues. V was pared by 1 base and J by 3 bases, with 0 bases between. This CDR3 reads CASSEDTEAFF. The DNA of the CDR3 is TGTGCCAGCAGTGAAGACACTGAAGCTTTCTTT.

The chain is built from TRBV27 and TRBJ2-1; 10 positions agree with TRBD2. J lost 6 bases, V lost 2 bases, and 22 bases had no gene match. Germline CDR1 and CDR2: MNHEY and SMNVEV (reference sequence). The CDR3 is 21 amino acids. The CDR3 region is CASSLKVILGTSVDRGNEQFF. CDR3 nucleotides: TGTGCCAGCAGTTTAAAGGTGATTTTGGGGACTAGCGTTGATCGGGGCAATGAGCAGTTCTTC.

This clone was observed once. The chain combines TRBV29-1 with TRBJ1-3; D is undetermined. The length of the CDR3 is 14 residues. Trimming left V 3 bases short and J 0 bases short, with 9 bases between. The germline V gene has CDR1 SQVTM and CDR2 ANQGSEA. CDR3 bases: TGCAGCGTTGAGCTAACACCCTCTGGAAACACCATATATTTT. It specifies CSVELTPSGNTIYF.

The V and J genes are TRBV5-4 and TRBJ2-1; no clear D. Germline loops: CDR1 SGHNT, CDR2 YYREEE (reference sequence). Trimming removed 0 bases from V and 0 bases from J, with 13 bases in between. The CDR3 extends over 17 amino acids. The CDR3: CASSLGPLLSSYNEQFF. In DNA, the CDR3 is TGTGCCAGCAGCTTGGGGCCACTTCTGAGCTCCTACAATGAGCAGTTCTTC.

The genes are TRBV2 and TRBJ1-1, with D unclear. There are 12 residues in the CDR3. Germline loops: CDR1 SNHLY, CDR2 FYNNEI. V dropped 10 bases and J dropped 2 bases, with 11 bases sitting between them. The CDR3 DNA sequence: TGTGCCACCCCCAAAGACAACACTGAAGCTTTCTTT. As protein: CATPKDNTEAFF.